Listed here are 30 T cell receptor beta chains from one sample, sequenced in a study of identical twins (dated by TCRdb to 2015 to 2016). To prepare the library, 5' RACE was applied. TCRdb lists the instrument as Illumina HiSeq 2000. TCRdb trimmed the raw reads at Q25, called clones with MiXCR and kept productive beta chains. CDR3 protein duplicates are merged, each entry listing the most common genes and DNA. In all, the sample holds roughly 250,000 distinct CDR3 sequences, and around an eighth of those were seen once. Clones ranked in the top ten supply 7% to 9% of the sample. Sequencing was performed on memory (CD45RO+) T cells sorted from blood. Read against the paper, the sample's cell subset or site label means: CD45RO+ enriched T cells. The receptors shown here come from a woman younger than 35 in good health.

The chain links TRBV19 to TRBJ1-1; D is unclear. Per the germline V gene, CDR1 is LNHDA and CDR2 is SQIVND (reference sequence). Deletions cut 7 bases from V and 7 bases from J, with 16 bases between. This CDR3 is built from 13 residues. CDR3 sequence (DNA): TGTGCCAGTACAGTCCGGGCAGCCCGTGAAGCTTTCTTT. Protein product: CASTVRAAREAFF.

This clonotype was observed a handful of times. This chain joins TRBV7-2 and TRBJ2-5; D gene unclear. Trimming shortened V by 4 bases and J by 7 bases, and 16 bases separated the two germline ends. The CDR3 has 14 amino acids. Germline assignment: CDR1 SGHTA and CDR2 FQGNSA. The CDR3 sequence: CASSSTVGFGTQYF. The CDR3 DNA is TGTGCCAGCAGCTCCACTGTCGGATTTGGGACCCAGTACTTC.

This sequence joins TRBV7-2 and TRBJ2-7, with D tentatively TRBD2 (6 bases). This CDR3 region has 15 residues. Germline V CDR1 and CDR2: SGHTA, FQGNSA. V dropped 1 base and J dropped 3 bases, with 13 bases sitting between them. The CDR3 region is CASSLGGLSIYEQYF. For the CDR3, the DNA is TGTGCCAGCAGCTTAGGGGGACTCTCAATCTACGAGCAGTACTTC.

This clonotype has at least ten counts. The genes are TRBV4-3 and TRBJ2-1, with D possibly matching TRBD2 (7 bases). CDR1 LGHNA and CDR2 YSLEER come from the germline V gene. Trimming took 4 bases from V and 8 from J, leaving 9 bases between them. The CDR3 length is 12 residues. In DNA form, the CDR3 reads TGCGCCAGCAGCCGGGGGGGCCATGAGCAGTTCTTC. It specifies CASSRGGHEQFF.

The V gene is TRBV4-1, the J gene TRBJ2-5; 7 bases agree with TRBD2. Trimming removed 1 base from V and 5 bases from J; junction bases left unmatched: 7. The CDR3 is 15 amino acids. Germline loops: CDR1 MGHRA, CDR2 YSYEKL. The CDR3 DNA sequence: TGCGCCAGCAGCCAAGGTCAGCGGGGACGGGAGACCCAGTACTTC. Its protein product is CASSQGQRGRETQYF.

The V call is TRBV20-1, the J call TRBJ2-1, with 11 bases matching TRBD2. Germline values: CDR1 DFQATT, CDR2 SNEGSKA (reference sequence). The CDR3 runs 17 residues. Trimming at V came to 1 base and at J to 1 base, leaving 6 bases not matched to a gene. DNA for the CDR3: TGCAGTGCTAGAGTTACTAGCGGGAGTAGGTCCTACAATGAGCAGTTCTTC. Its protein product is CSARVTSGSRSYNEQFF.

This clonotype was counted between two and nine times. The chain employs TRBV5-1 and TRBJ2-5; no definite D call. Germline V lookup: CDR1 SGHRS, CDR2 YFSETQ. The V and J ends lost 0 bases and 4 bases respectively, with 10 bases between them. There are 14 residues in the CDR3. CDR3 region: CASSLAIGLETQYF. The CDR3 region has the DNA TGCGCCAGCAGCTTGGCCATAGGGCTAGAGACCCAGTACTTC.

This clonotype was counted only a few times. Possible read error: a much larger clone is one base away. J is TRBJ2-1 and V is TRBV5-1; a weak D match, TRBD1 (6 bases). Trimming shortened V by 4 bases and J by 4 bases, and 15 bases separated the two germline ends. Germline loops: CDR1 SGHRS, CDR2 YFSETQ. The length of the CDR3 is 15 residues. The CDR3 spells CASSASVGAYNEQFF. The CDR3 DNA sequence: TGCGCCAGCAGCGCCAGCGTGGGGGCTTACAATGAGCAGTTCTTC.

J is TRBJ2-3 and V is TRBV11-2; 11 bases align to TRBD1. In germline, CDR1 is SGHAT, CDR2 FQNNGV. This CDR3 contains 16 residues. V was clipped by 5 bases and J by 4 bases; unmatched bases: 8. This CDR3 is CASSPFPGQGADTQYF. For the CDR3, the DNA is TGTGCCAGCAGCCCATTTCCGGGACAGGGGGCAGATACGCAGTATTTT.

In this sample, this clonotype turned up a few times. V usage is TRBV20-1 and J usage is TRBJ1-3; the match to TRBD1 covers 7 bases. The trim removed 5 bases at V and 1 base at J, leaving 8 bases unmatched. Germline V lookup: CDR1 DFQATT, CDR2 SNEGSKA (reference sequence). The CDR3 has 15 residues. DNA of the CDR3: TGCAGTGCTCCATCAGGGGGGGGATCTGGAAACACCATATATTTT. Protein sequence: CSAPSGGGSGNTIYF.

At least ten counts were recorded for this clonotype. The chain links TRBV4-2 to TRBJ1-1; weak D call: TRBD1 (6 bases). Germline V gene sequence: CDR1 LGHNA, CDR2 YNFKEQ. This CDR3 region has 16 residues. Trimming took off 2 bases at V and 8 bases at J, with 21 bases between the two ends. In DNA form, the CDR3 reads TGTGCCAGCAGCCAATTCACGGGGGGCGCGAGTGAGGAAGCTTTCTTT. Translating gives CASSQFTGGASEEAFF.

The rearrangement uses TRBV5-6 and TRBJ2-7, with TRBD2 identical over 8 bases. The CDR3 has 14 residues. Germline values: CDR1 SGHDT, CDR2 YYEEEE. V lost 0 bases, J lost 5 bases, and 4 bases stayed unmatched. This CDR3 reads CASSLVAGGHEQYF. DNA for the CDR3: TGTGCCAGCAGCTTGGTTGCGGGAGGACACGAGCAGTACTTC. Complete variable domain (other parts from reference TRBV5-6 and TRBJ2-7): DAGVTQSPTHLIKTRGQQVTLRCSPKSGHDTVSWYQQALGQGPQFIFQYYEEEERQRGNFPDRFSGHQFPNYSSELNVNALLLGDSALYLCASSLVAGGHEQYFGPGTRLTVT.

In this sample, this clonotype turned up many times. V is TRBV29-1 and J is TRBJ2-3; maybe TRBD2 (5 bases). Trimming took off 6 bases at V and 2 bases at J, with 12 bases between the two ends. This CDR3 comprises 13 residues. Germline values: CDR1 SQVTM, CDR2 ANQGSEA. The CDR3 sequence is CSVGRGFTDTQYF. The CDR3 coding sequence is TGCAGCGTCGGGCGAGGGTTCACAGATACGCAGTATTTT.

V usage is TRBV24-1 and J usage is TRBJ2-4, with D uncertain. Trimming removed 8 bases from V and 0 bases from J, with 10 bases in between. From germline, CDR1 is KGHDR and CDR2 SFDVKD. The CDR3 consists of 14 residues. CDR3 bases: TGTGCCACCACTGCCAGTCTAGCCAAAAACATTCAGTACTTC. Protein sequence: CATTASLAKNIQYF.

The chain is built from TRBV5-1 and TRBJ1-6; tentatively, D is TRBD1 (6 bases). V lost 7 bases, J lost 2 bases, and 10 bases lay in between. Per germline, CDR1 SGHRS and CDR2 YFSETQ. This CDR3 spans 14 amino acids. The CDR3 DNA reads as TGCGCCAGCCGAGGGGGGACCTATAATTCACCCCTCCACTTT. It encodes CASRGGTYNSPLHF.

This clonotype was detected only a few times. For the CDR3, the DNA is TGCAGTGCTAGAGTAGGATCGTCCGTTAACTCGCAGTATTTT. Translated: CSARVGSSVNSQYF. V and J are TRBV20-1 and TRBJ2-3; D not certain. CDR1 DFQATT and CDR2 SNEGSKA come from the germline V gene (reference sequence). CDR3 length: 14 amino acids. V shed 1 base and J shed 10 bases, with 18 bases lying between them.

This clonotype came up many times. The chain uses TRBV6-5 and TRBJ1-5, with 7 bases identical to TRBD1. Germline lookup yields CDR1 MNHEY and CDR2 SVGAGI. V trimming: 0 bases; J trimming: 7 bases; junction bases outside the gene matches: 6. This CDR3 is 15 amino acids long. CDR3 loop: CASSYSTGLGQPQHF. The CDR3 coding sequence is TGTGCCAGCAGTTACTCGACAGGGCTTGGGCAGCCCCAGCATTTT.

The chain is built from TRBV7-2 and TRBJ2-3; D is unresolved. Per the germline V gene, CDR1 is SGHTA and CDR2 is FQGNSA. V lost 2 bases and J lost 4, with 7 bases in between. This CDR3 is built from 13 residues. CDR3 protein: CASSLQRADTQYF. CDR3 DNA sequence: TGTGCCAGCAGCTTACAAAGGGCAGATACGCAGTATTTT.

This clonotype was counted only a few times. The CDR3 reads CASSSLGQGVEQYF. CDR3 nucleotide sequence: TGTGCCAGCAGTTCTCTGGGACAGGGGGTCGAGCAGTACTTC. The chain combines TRBV28 with TRBJ2-7, with TRBD1 identical over 11 bases. The V gene end was trimmed by 4 bases and the J gene end by 6 bases; junction bases not matched to a gene: 5. The CDR3 spans 14 residues. Germline V gene lookup returns CDR1 MDHEN and CDR2 SYDVKM.

CDR3 protein: CSAKPPWDTDTQYF. Written as DNA, the CDR3 is TGCAGTGCTAAGCCCCCTTGGGACACAGATACGCAGTATTTT. The rearrangement links TRBV20-1 to TRBJ2-3; D is unresolved. This CDR3 is built from 14 residues. The germline V and J ends were trimmed by 4 bases and 2 bases, with 13 bases remaining between them. Germline-derived CDR1 and CDR2 are DFQATT and SNEGSKA (reference sequence).

A few counts support this clonotype. The chain uses TRBV15 and TRBJ2-5; D not resolved. From germline, CDR1 is LNHNV and CDR2 YYDKDF (reference sequence). This CDR3 contains 11 residues. With 6 bases removed from V and 10 bases from J, the gap between germline ends came to 12 bases. Here the CDR3 DNA reads TGTGCCACCAGGCGCCGGGCCTTCCAGTACTTC. As protein: CATRRRAFQYF.

The genes are TRBV10-2 and TRBJ2-2; D is uncertain. V was trimmed by 1 base and J by 0 bases, leaving 9 bases between them. The CDR3 is made up of 16 amino acids. CDR1 and CDR2 from the germline V gene are WSHSY and SAAADI. CDR3 DNA sequence: TGCGCCAGCAGTGAGTTTGAAGGCGCGAACACCGGGGAGCTGTTTTTT. Protein product: CASSEFEGANTGELFF.

This clonotype has more than one count but fewer than ten. The chain joins TRBV13 to TRBJ2-7, with D unresolved. Germline V lookup: CDR1 PRHDT, CDR2 FYEKMQ (reference sequence). This CDR3 has 14 amino acids. V lost 2 bases and J lost 2, with 10 bases in between. Here the CDR3 DNA reads TGTGCCAGCAGCTTACAGTTACGGCCCTACGAGCAGTACTTC. It yields the protein CASSLQLRPYEQYF.

This clonotype was seen only once. This chain links TRBV5-1 with TRBJ1-2; TRBD1 aligns across 10 bases. This CDR3 comprises 15 residues. Germline trimming cut 5 bases from V and 4 bases from J; bases unmatched to any gene: 8. Germline-derived CDR1 and CDR2 are SGHRS and YFSETQ. The CDR3 protein is CASSHFGTGVYGYTF. The DNA of the CDR3 is TGCGCCAGCAGTCACTTCGGGACAGGGGTCTATGGCTACACCTTC.

CDR3 in amino acids: CASSLLTAGSADTQYF. The CDR3 DNA reads TGTGCCAGCAGCTTATTGACAGCGGGAAGCGCAGATACGCAGTATTTT. The chain uses TRBV11-2 and TRBJ2-3; the match to TRBD2 covers 7 bases. Germline V CDR1 and CDR2: SGHAT, FQNNGV. J was trimmed by 4 bases and V by 2 bases; bases with no gene match: 9. The CDR3 is made up of 16 amino acids.

A few counts support this clonotype. V is TRBV7-9 and J is TRBJ1-5; possibly TRBD1 for D (5 bases). Germline values: CDR1 SEHNR, CDR2 FQNEAQ (reference sequence). Trimming shortened V by 0 bases and J by 4 bases, and 13 bases separated the two germline ends. The CDR3 consists of 16 residues. The CDR3 nucleotides read TGTGCCAGCAGCTTAGCGGAAGGGACGGAGAATCAGCCCCAGCATTTT. Its protein is CASSLAEGTENQPQHF.

This clonotype came up a few times. The chain joins TRBV18 to TRBJ2-3, with D maybe TRBD1 (5 bases). The V and J ends lost 0 bases and 6 bases respectively, with 10 bases between them. Germline assignment: CDR1 KGHSH and CDR2 LQKENI. This CDR3 comprises 14 residues. Here the CDR3 DNA reads TGTGCCAGCTCACCACCGGCAGGGTCGGATACGCAGTATTTT. Amino acids: CASSPPAGSDTQYF.

This clonotype was seen only a few times. V usage is TRBV4-1 and J usage is TRBJ1-2; D unclear. The CDR3 loop spans 13 amino acids. The ends were cut back, 0 bases at V and 4 bases at J, with 6 bases in the middle. CDR1 and CDR2 (germline): MGHRA, YSYEKL. DNA for the CDR3: TGCGCCAGCAGCCAAGATACCAGCTATGGCTACACCTTC. Its protein is CASSQDTSYGYTF.

This clonotype was counted many times. This chain joins TRBV6-6 and TRBJ2-7, with 14 bases matching TRBD2. The CDR3 loop spans 15 amino acids. After removal of 6 bases from V and 1 base from J, the junction contained 2 bases not matched to a gene. From germline, CDR1 is MNHNY and CDR2 SVGAGI (reference sequence). This CDR3 reads CASRGLAGASYEQYF. The CDR3, as DNA: TGTGCCAGCAGGGGACTAGCGGGGGCATCCTACGAGCAGTACTTC.

This clonotype was found a few times. CDR3 residues: CSAIWGRGTDTQYF. The CDR3 DNA is TGCAGTGCTATTTGGGGGCGCGGCACAGATACGCAGTATTTT. The genes are TRBV20-1 and TRBJ2-3; TRBD1 is a possible D gene (6 bases). This CDR3 is built from 14 residues. The germline V and J ends were trimmed by 4 bases and 1 base, with 12 bases remaining between them. CDR1 DFQATT and CDR2 SNEGSKA come from the germline V gene (reference sequence).